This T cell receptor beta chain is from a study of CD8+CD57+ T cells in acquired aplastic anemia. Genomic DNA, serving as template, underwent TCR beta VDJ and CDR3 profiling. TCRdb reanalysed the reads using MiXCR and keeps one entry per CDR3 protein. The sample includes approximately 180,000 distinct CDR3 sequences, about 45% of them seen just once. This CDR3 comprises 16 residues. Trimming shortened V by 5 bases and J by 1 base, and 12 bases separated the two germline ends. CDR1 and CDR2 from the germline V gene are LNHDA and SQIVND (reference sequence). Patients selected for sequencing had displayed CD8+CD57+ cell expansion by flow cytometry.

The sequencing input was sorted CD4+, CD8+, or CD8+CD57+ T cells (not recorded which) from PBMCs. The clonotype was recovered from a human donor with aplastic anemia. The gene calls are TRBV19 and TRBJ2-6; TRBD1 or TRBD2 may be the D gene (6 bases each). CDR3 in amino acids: CASSVRGGSGANVLTF. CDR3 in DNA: TGTGCCAGTAGTGTCAGGGGAGGTTCTGGGGCCAACGTCCTGACTTTC.